A single sample gave rise to the 19 T cell receptor beta chains below, sequenced in a study of cytomegalovirus exposure and HLA in healthy donors. With 60 Vbeta and 13 Jbeta primers, the PCR was carried out. Only in-frame clones appear in the TCRdb table, and some are missing; sequencing was by immunoSEQ multiplex PCR. Here the sample spans more than 55,000 clones, 80% being singletons. Input material: PBMCs. The receptors stem from a middle-aged woman in good health and CMV-seronegative.

This rearrangement joins TRBV6-1 to TRBJ2-3, with a weak D call TRBD1 (6 bases). CDR3 length: 15 residues. Trimming pared 8 bases from V and 3 bases from J, leaving 18 bases between. Germline values: CDR1 MNHNS, CDR2 SASEGT. As DNA, the CDR3 is TGTGCCAGCCATTTAACAGGGTTTAGAACAGATACGCAGTATTTT. It codes for CASHLTGFRTDTQYF.

This clone appeared once. The chain carries TRBV11-2 and TRBJ2-2, with D perhaps matching TRBD2 (6 bases). This CDR3 contains 15 residues. V lost 4 bases to trimming and J lost 7 bases, with 16 bases between them. Germline V CDR1 and CDR2: SGHAT, FQNNGV. The CDR3: CASSSGGPTVGELFF. The CDR3 DNA sequence: TGTGCCAGCAGCTCCGGAGGGCCGACGGTCGGGGAGCTGTTTTTT.

The table lists this clone with a few counts. The chain links TRBV5-1 to TRBJ2-3; unclear D gene. The germline V gene encodes CDR1 SGHRS and CDR2 YFSETQ. The V and J ends lost 4 bases and 4 bases respectively, with 19 bases between them. The CDR3 has 16 amino acids. The CDR3 region has the DNA TGCGCCAGCAGCGAGCTCCTTGCAGGTTTCGCAGATACGCAGTATTTT. It is translated as CASSELLAGFADTQYF.

The chain uses TRBV6-5 and TRBJ2-2, with 7 bases identical to TRBD1. Germline V CDR1 and CDR2: MNHEY, SVGAGI. The V segment lost 8 bases and the J segment 0 bases; nucleotides outside the gene matches: 3. The CDR3 runs 14 residues. The CDR3: CASCGQANTGELFF. The CDR3 DNA is TGTGCCAGCTGCGGACAGGCGAACACCGGGGAGCTGTTTTTT.

The chain is built from TRBV2 and TRBJ2-7; a weak D match, TRBD1 (6 bases). Trimming removed 5 bases from V and 3 bases from J, with 17 bases in between. CDR3 length: 15 residues. The germline CDR1 and CDR2 sequences are SNHLY and FYNNEI. This CDR3 reads CASSLSTGFDYEQYF. CDR3 in DNA: TGTGCCAGCAGTCTAAGTACAGGGTTTGACTACGAGCAGTACTTC.

The chain combines TRBV14 with TRBJ2-5, with D possibly being TRBD1 (5 bases). CDR3 length: 14 residues. V lost 3 bases, J lost 5 bases, and 13 bases lay in between. Germline V gives CDR1 SGHDN, CDR2 FVKESK. The CDR3 DNA follows: TGTGCCAGCAGCCAGGGCAGGGCTTACGAGACCCAGTACTTC. It translates to CASSQGRAYETQYF.

CDR3 DNA sequence: TGCGCCAGCAGCCAAGAGCTGAGGGGGGGAACCTACGAGCAGTACTTC. This codes for CASSQELRGGTYEQYF. J is TRBJ2-7 and V is TRBV4-1; weak D call: TRBD2 (7 bases). CDR1 is MGHRA, CDR2 YSYEKL, per germline. The germline V and J ends were trimmed by 0 bases and 2 bases, with 14 bases remaining between them. The CDR3 has 16 amino acids.

The gene calls are TRBV5-1 and TRBJ1-4; 8 bases map to TRBD1. The CDR3 totals 15 residues. V was clipped by 3 bases and J by 3 bases; unmatched bases: 4. Germline V gene sequence: CDR1 SGHRS, CDR2 YFSETQ. CDR3 nucleotides: TGCGCCAGCAGCTCGACAGGGGAGGCTAATGAAAAACTGTTTTTT. Protein sequence: CASSSTGEANEKLFF.

This clone was seen a few times. The chain employs TRBV5-6 and TRBJ1-4; 8 bases fit TRBD1. The trim removed 3 bases at V and 6 bases at J, leaving 4 bases unmatched. The CDR3 extends over 14 amino acids. The germline CDR1 and CDR2 sequences are SGHDT and YYEEEE. In DNA form, the CDR3 reads TGTGCCAGCAGCTCCAGGGGGCCCGATGAAAAACTGTTTTTT. Translating gives CASSSRGPDEKLFF.

The genes are TRBV6-4 and TRBJ2-3; a weak D match, TRBD2 (6 bases). Germline CDR1 and CDR2: MRHNA and SNTAGT. This CDR3 is 17 amino acids long. V lost 2 bases to trimming and J lost 0 bases, with 15 bases between them. The CDR3 nucleotides are TGTGCCAGCAGTGACCATGCCTACGGGACTAGCACAGATACGCAGTATTTT. Translation gives CASSDHAYGTSTDTQYF.

The rearrangement uses TRBV28 and TRBJ2-5; possibly TRBD2 for D (6 bases). V lost 6 bases, J lost 7 bases, and 12 bases lay in between. The CDR3 runs 12 residues. Germline CDR1 is MDHEN and CDR2 is SYDVKM. In DNA, the CDR3 is TGTGCCAGCAGCCCCCCGGGAGTGACCCAGTACTTC. Amino acid sequence: CASSPPGVTQYF.

CDR3 amino acids: CASTTSGRLNEQFF. CDR3 nucleotide sequence: TGTGCCAGCACTACTAGTGGAAGACTCAATGAGCAGTTCTTC. The chain has TRBV6-1 and TRBJ2-1, with D perhaps matching TRBD2 (5 bases). This CDR3 has 14 residues. Germline V gene sequence: CDR1 MNHNS, CDR2 SASEGT. V was trimmed by 7 bases and J by 6 bases, leaving 16 bases between them.

J is TRBJ1-1 and V is TRBV19; TRBD1 matches 7 bases. Losses at the gene ends were 2 bases for V and 0 bases for J; bases not matched to a gene: 6. Germline V gene data show CDR1 as LNHDA and CDR2 as SQIVND (reference sequence). The CDR3 loop spans 16 amino acids. Written as DNA, the CDR3 is TGTGCCAGTAGTATACGACAGGGCTCTATGAACACTGAAGCTTTCTTT. Translating it yields CASSIRQGSMNTEAFF.

V is TRBV29-1 and J is TRBJ1-1; the D gene is possibly TRBD1 (6 bases). The V gene's germline CDR1 is SQVTM and CDR2 ANQGSEA. The CDR3 covers 11 residues. The CDR3 loop is CSSQQGTEAFF. Written as DNA, the CDR3 is TGCAGTTCCCAACAGGGAACTGAAGCTTTCTTT.

The rearrangement uses TRBV7-7 and TRBJ2-1; D remains ambiguous. Germline V gene lookup returns CDR1 SSHAT and CDR2 FNYEAQ (reference sequence). CDR3 size: 15 residues. V lost 2 bases and J lost 3, with 11 bases in between. This chain's CDR3 is CASSLYQSDYNEQFF. The DNA for the CDR3 is TGTGCCAGCAGCTTATATCAATCAGACTACAATGAGCAGTTCTTC.

The chain has TRBV18 and TRBJ1-1; D is uncertain. Germline V CDR1 and CDR2: KGHSH, LQKENI. CDR3 length: 12 amino acids. Between the trimmed V and J ends, which lost 6 bases and 9 bases, there was a span of 14 bases. This CDR3 is CASSQQAKKAFF. The CDR3 bases are TGTGCCAGCTCTCAGCAGGCAAAGAAAGCTTTCTTT.

The rearrangement uses TRBV7-2 and TRBJ2-7; tentative D call: TRBD1 (6 bases). The CDR3 has 14 residues. With 5 bases removed from V and 0 bases from J, the gap between germline ends came to 11 bases. Germline CDR1 is SGHTA and CDR2 is FQGNSA. CDR3 nucleotide sequence: TGTGCCAGCAGCGGGGACATACTCTCCTACGAGCAGTACTTC. Its translation is CASSGDILSYEQYF.

V gene TRBV7-2 combines with J gene TRBJ1-1; D remains ambiguous. V was clipped by 5 bases and J by 0 bases, with 13 bases between them. Germline V gene sequence: CDR1 SGHTA, CDR2 FQGNSA. The CDR3 runs 15 residues. CDR3 in DNA: TGTGCCAGCAGCCACGGACTGGTATTGAACACTGAAGCTTTCTTT. Translated: CASSHGLVLNTEAFF.

This chain joins TRBV29-1 and TRBJ2-1; 7 positions agree with TRBD2. The CDR3 totals 14 residues. With 3 bases clipped from V and 0 bases from J, the junction kept 2 bases outside the gene matches. CDR1 and CDR2 (germline): SQVTM, ANQGSEA. The CDR3 bases are TGCAGCGTTGATGGGGAGGGCTCCTACAATGAGCAGTTCTTC. It codes for CSVDGEGSYNEQFF.